This TCR beta chain stems from a study of Ad26.COV2.S vaccination and SARS-CoV-2 variants (dated by TCRdb to about 2021). Regarding the complete study: Donors in the vaccine arm were drawn from COV1001, a multicentre, randomized, double-blind, placebo-controlled phase I-IIa trial testing Ad26.COV2.S in healthy adults. The TCR-sequenced set comprised about 30 samples: approximately 19 Ad26.COV2.S vaccine recipients, 5 placebo recipients and 8 SARS-CoV-2 convalescent individuals. Investigators remained blinded to trial group allocation during experiments and outcome assessment. Trial participants were randomized into five groups of five, in which low-dose or high-dose Ad26.COV2.S was given once or twice, or placebo was given on both occasions. Ad26.COV2.S was given intramuscularly at 5x10^10 or 1x10^11 viral particles, as a single shot or as two shots 56 days apart. TCRbeta repertoire sequencing served as the tool for gauging how specific and how broad the SARS-CoV-2-reactive T cell receptors were following Ad26.COV2.S vaccination.

On this clone: No cognate antigen has been identified for it. The sample holds no much larger clone one base away, and base qualities are not on file.

The sample's treatment or condition, from its label and the paper: some 19 received Ad26.COV2.S at low or high dose, single or two shots; roughly 5 received placebo; per-sample allocation not given. For vaccine and placebo recipients, repertoires were sequenced using samples collected on day 63 after the first injection. Between 29 July and 7 August 2020, Cohort 1b enrolled some 25 adults aged 18-55 years at one site in Boston, USA. Ad26.COV2.S consisted of a replication-incompetent adenovirus type 26 vector by which a prefusion-stabilized SARS-CoV-2 spike protein from the original Wuhan strain was expressed. Overall study outcomes, separate from this receptor: After vaccination, spike-specific CD8+ and CD4+ T cell responses were reported to show substantial breadth. Comparing responses between vaccine doses or regimens was not something the study was powered to do. It was noted by the authors that total T cell responses may have been underestimated by the TCR breadth and depth analyses. Non-spike TCR breadth was comparable between vaccine and placebo recipients, consistent with the vaccine containing only spike. Compared with placebo recipients, Ad26.COV2.S recipients showed higher spike-specific TCR breadth (P = 0.0014).

V sheds 3 bases and J sheds 9 bases, leaving 12 bases between their ends. According to the germline V gene, CDR1 reads MNHNS and CDR2 reads SASEGT. The CDR3 sequence holds 14 residues, the cysteine and phenylalanine included. The entry retains the CDR3 DNA only, 42 bases that are in frame from base 1. The immunoSEQ Assay was the method used to sequence TCRbeta CDR3 regions. After extraction, genomic DNA underwent amplification by bias-controlled multiplex PCR, followed by high-throughput sequencing. Processing in the source paper ran as follows. To quantify the absolute abundance of each unique TCRbeta CDR3 region, sequences were collapsed and filtered. T cell fraction was estimated by normalizing TCRbeta template counts to usable DNA, with usable DNA measured through amplification of reference genes found in all nucleated cells. Repertoire TCRs were annotated as SARS-CoV-2-specific when V gene, CDR3 amino acid sequence and J gene were exactly matched to a known reactive TCR set. The reference SARS-CoV-2 TCR set was obtained from MIRA and was filtered for enrichment in COVID-19-positive ImmuneCODE repertoires, whereby public or cross-reactive TCRs were removed. Based on the MIRA antigens, annotated TCRs were further analysed at the level of specific ORF or position within ORF. Breadth was defined as the number of annotated unique rearrangements divided by the total number of unique productive rearrangements, and depth was defined as the summed frequency of the annotated unique rearrangements. TCR breadth was compared between groups using two-sided Wilcoxon rank-sum tests. TCRdb limited this immuneACCESS table to in-frame rearrangements with V and J called. A share of clones is missing; checked studies link under half to unresolved V genes, and the rest is unexplained. D and trimming come from the DNA, and the V and J calls and clone size come from that table. This sample gives approximately 410,000 clones in total; about 92% of them show up just once. Jointly, the top ten make up about 1.7% of the sample.

The sample here was peripheral blood, taken in a trial of Ad26.COV2.S vaccine versus placebo. The TCR originated in a person aged 18-65 years who received the Ad26.COV2.S COVID-19 vaccine or a placebo. The receptor chain draws on TRBV6-1 and TRBJ1-6, and perhaps TRBD1 as D gene, on 6 matching bases. The CDR3 reads as follows: CASSEQQGVSPLHF. The DNA sequence is given as TGTGCCAGCAGTGAGCAACAGGGAGTTTCACCCCTCCACTTT.